This T cell receptor (beta chain) emerged from a study of T cell repertoires in cytomegalovirus infection. Findings and caveats of the study: CMV-specific HLA-C-restricted TCR beta clonotypes dominated the ex vivo response.

TCRdb independently ran MiXCR on the reads; one entry per CDR3 protein. Of some 920,000 distinct CDR3 sequences in the sample, 31% were seen once. To note about this clonotype: Its antigen is still unknown.

This specimen consisted of cultured CD8+ T cells from PBMCs, obtained from culture after CMV antigen stimulation. The receptor was derived from a human donor in good health (CMV status not recorded). Some clones in this sample may be carry-over from other donors' samples.

CDR3 region: CASSQGGRNTDTQYF. DNA of the CDR3: TGTGCCAGCAGCCAAGGTGGGAGAAACACAGATACGCAGTATTTT. J is TRBJ2-3 and V is TRBV3-1; the D gene is possibly TRBD2 (5 bases). The V gene lost 1 base and the J gene lost 2 bases, with 10 bases spanning the gap. In germline, CDR1 is LGHDT, CDR2 YNNKEL (reference sequence). The length of the CDR3 is 15 residues.